The 25 T cell receptor beta chains in this list originate from one sample, sequenced in a study of blood T cell repertoires in COVID-19. The method was immunoSEQ multiplex PCR; TCRdb's version includes in-frame clones alone and lacks a portion of them. The sample includes about 250,000 clones, around 88% of them seen just once. Source material: peripheral blood. The receptors here all came from a woman in her 30s with COVID-19, enrolled during active disease.

The rearrangement joins TRBV2 to TRBJ2-7, with D perhaps matching TRBD2 (5 bases). Trimming took 3 bases from V and 0 from J, leaving 15 bases between them. The CDR3 is 16 residues long. Germline CDR1 and CDR2: SNHLY and FYNNEI. CDR3 nucleotides: TGTGCCAGCAGTGACTTATCCCCGGGGAGCTCCTACGAGCAGTACTTC. As protein: CASSDLSPGSSYEQYF.

The chain joins TRBV4-3 to TRBJ2-2, with D possibly TRBD1 on 5 matching bases. The CDR3 spans 13 residues. CDR1 is LGHNA and CDR2 is YSLEER in the germline V gene. Trimming pared 4 bases from V and 5 bases from J, leaving 8 bases between. The CDR3 DNA sequence: TGCGCCAGCAGCCCAGGGTTGACCGGGGAGCTGTTTTTT. Amino acid sequence: CASSPGLTGELFF.

The rearrangement links TRBV27 to TRBJ1-1, with 11 nucleotides matching TRBD1. Germline V lookup: CDR1 MNHEY, CDR2 SMNVEV (reference sequence). Trimming removed 3 bases from V and 5 bases from J; junction bases left unmatched: 11. This CDR3 has 17 residues. The CDR3: CASSLPTGQGASTEAFF. The CDR3 DNA reads as TGTGCCAGCAGTTTGCCTACAGGACAGGGGGCGAGTACTGAAGCTTTCTTT.

This clone was counted a single time. The identical CDR3 is also encoded by other nucleotide sequences in the sample. The chain recombines TRBV19 with TRBJ1-1; 7 bases are shared with TRBD1. CDR3 size: 13 residues. CDR1 and CDR2 (germline): LNHDA, SQIVND (reference sequence). After removal of 5 bases from V and 4 bases from J, the junction contained 4 bases not matched to a gene. The CDR3 sequence: CASSASGGTEAFF. In DNA form, the CDR3 reads TGTGCCAGTAGTGCCTCAGGGGGCACTGAAGCTTTCTTT.

This chain uses TRBV19 with TRBJ1-2; 7 nucleotides align to TRBD1. The CDR3 totals 15 residues. J gave up 3 bases and V 7 bases, and 11 bases lay outside the gene matches. Germline V gene lookup returns CDR1 LNHDA and CDR2 SQIVND (reference sequence). The CDR3 DNA follows: TGTGCCAGTACCCGTGCCGGGACAGATCACTATGGCTACACCTTC. As protein: CASTRAGTDHYGYTF.

This chain links TRBV27 with TRBJ2-7, with a tentative D call TRBD2 (6 bases). Germline assignment: CDR1 MNHEY and CDR2 SMNVEV (reference sequence). CDR3 length: 15 amino acids. The ends were cut back, 0 bases at V and 6 bases at J, with 15 bases in the middle. The CDR3 protein is CASSLSRELKSEQYV. DNA for the CDR3: TGTGCCAGCAGTTTATCACGGGAGTTGAAGTCCGAGCAGTACGTC.

The chain uses TRBV5-6 and TRBJ2-1, with D hard to call. The CDR3 has 14 amino acids. V lost 4 bases and J 3 bases, leaving 11 bases between the germline ends. Germline values: CDR1 SGHDT, CDR2 YYEEEE. CDR3 in amino acids: CASSPVRLYNEQFF. The CDR3 region has the DNA TGTGCCAGCAGCCCAGTTCGACTCTACAATGAGCAGTTCTTC.

CDR3 in amino acids: CASSQVGQGKRDTQYF. DNA for the CDR3: TGCGCCAGCAGCCAAGTAGGACAGGGGAAAAGAGATACGCAGTATTTT. The chain couples TRBV4-1 to TRBJ2-3; 9 bases are shared with TRBD1. Germline trimming cut 1 base from V and 5 bases from J; bases unmatched to any gene: 7. Germline V CDR1 and CDR2: MGHRA, YSYEKL. The length of the CDR3 is 16 residues.

The rearrangement links TRBV10-3 to TRBJ1-3, with 8 bases lining up with TRBD1. Looked up from germline, CDR1 is ENHRY and CDR2 is SYGVKD. The CDR3 runs to 15 residues. J lost 3 bases, V lost 5 bases, and 6 bases had no gene match. The CDR3 DNA is TGTGCCATCAGTCCTGACAGGGGCGTTGGAAACACCATATATTTT. Protein product: CAISPDRGVGNTIYF.

The sample holds one count of this clone. The genes are TRBV25-1 and TRBJ2-7; D remains ambiguous. The germline V and J ends were trimmed by 4 bases and 9 bases, with 10 bases remaining between them. Germline V gene sequence: CDR1 MGHDK, CDR2 SYGVNS. The CDR3 loop spans 11 amino acids. CDR3 region: CASSARPGQYF. CDR3 bases: TGTGCCAGCAGTGCCAGACCGGGGCAGTACTTC.

The chain couples TRBV28 to TRBJ2-7; 8 nucleotides match TRBD1. Trimming cost V 5 bases and J 0 bases; bases outside gene matches: 0. The germline V gene has CDR1 MDHEN and CDR2 SYDVKM. The CDR3 spans 13 residues. The CDR3 reads CASSTGGSYEQYF. The CDR3 DNA sequence: TGTGCCAGCAGTACAGGGGGCTCCTACGAGCAGTACTTC.

V is TRBV18 and J is TRBJ2-7; possible D gene TRBD2, 6 bases. The CDR3 is 13 residues long. The V and J ends lost 5 bases and 1 base respectively, with 9 bases between them. In germline, CDR1 is KGHSH, CDR2 LQKENI. The CDR3 reads CASSDRESYEQYV. CDR3 bases: TGTGCCAGCTCAGACCGGGAGTCCTACGAGCAGTACGTC.

The chain combines TRBV12-5 with TRBJ1-1; possibly TRBD1 for D (6 bases). The germline V and J ends were trimmed by 9 bases and 2 bases, with 10 bases remaining between them. Germline values: CDR1 LGHNT, CDR2 FRNRAP. The CDR3 runs to 12 residues. The CDR3 DNA is TGTGCTAGCCGGACAGCCAACACTGAAGCTTTCTTT. This gives the protein CASRTANTEAFF.

V and J are TRBV4-3 and TRBJ2-2, with TRBD2 matching 8 bases. J was trimmed by 4 bases and V by 2 bases; bases with no gene match: 12. The length of the CDR3 is 18 residues. Germline CDR1 and CDR2: LGHNA and YSLEER. The CDR3 coding sequence is TGCGCCAGCAGCCAACTTAACTTAGCGGGACTGGGCACCGGGGAGCTGTTTTTT. Its translation: CASSQLNLAGLGTGELFF.

CDR3 amino acids: CASSLGLARGEQFF. The CDR3 coding sequence is TGTGCCAGCAGTTTAGGACTAGCTCGTGGTGAGCAGTTCTTC. V usage is TRBV27 and J usage is TRBJ2-1; 8 bases align to TRBD2. Germline V CDR1 and CDR2: MNHEY, SMNVEV (reference sequence). The CDR3 has 14 amino acids. V shed 2 bases, J shed 9 bases, and the junction held 6 bases outside the gene matches.

This clone has a single count. In DNA, the CDR3 is TGTGCCAGCAGCTTCACCCTTTGGACAGTTCAAGAGACCCAGTACTTC. Translated, it gives CASSFTLWTVQETQYF. This chain connects TRBV11-3 to TRBJ2-5, with D tentatively TRBD1 (6 bases). Germline CDR1 is SGHNT and CDR2 is YENEEA. The length of the CDR3 is 16 residues. V lost 3 bases and J lost 2, with 16 bases in between.

This clone occurred a few times. This chain uses TRBV6-1 with TRBJ1-5, with 7 bases matching TRBD1. Trimming cost V 1 base and J 6 bases; bases outside gene matches: 9. CDR3 size: 16 residues. The germline V gene has CDR1 MNHNS and CDR2 SASEGT. As DNA, the CDR3 is TGTGCCAGCAGTGAAGTCGGAGGGGGCATCGGTCAGCCCCAGCATTTT. Residues: CASSEVGGGIGQPQHF.

The chain joins TRBV2 to TRBJ1-1; D remains ambiguous. Trimming cost V 5 bases and J 4 bases, with 8 bases left between them. This CDR3 is 12 amino acids long. Germline V CDR1 and CDR2: SNHLY, FYNNEI. CDR3 protein: CASSLRGTEAFF. CDR3 DNA: TGTGCCAGCAGTTTGCGAGGCACTGAAGCTTTCTTT. The entire variable domain, with the rest obtained from reference TRBV2 and TRBJ1-1, is as follows: EPEVTQTPSHQVTQMGQEVILRCVPISNHLYFYWYRQILGQKVEFLVSFYNNEISEKSEIFDDQFSVERPDGSNFTLKIRSTKLEDSAMYFCASSLRGTEAFFGQGTRLTVV.

The J gene is TRBJ2-3, the V gene TRBV3-1 (or the pseudogene TRBV3-2); TRBD2 agrees at 8 bases. There are 15 residues in the CDR3. The ends lost 4 bases at V and 5 bases at J; junction bases unmatched: 8. Germline V gene lookup returns CDR1 LGHDT and CDR2 YNNKEL (reference sequence). CDR3 nucleotides: TGTGCCAGCAGCCCGTCCGGACTAGCAGGAGATACGCAGTATTTT. Translating it yields CASSPSGLAGDTQYF.

Here the CDR3 reads CASNRPGQISPGDSTDTQYF. Written as DNA, the CDR3 is TGTGCCAGCAACCGACCGGGACAGATTTCCCCTGGGGATAGCACAGATACGCAGTATTTT. The V and J genes are TRBV28 and TRBJ2-3; 7 bases match TRBD1. This CDR3 has 20 amino acids. Losses at the gene ends were 7 bases for V and 0 bases for J; bases not matched to a gene: 22. CDR1 and CDR2 from the germline V gene are MDHEN and SYDVKM.

This clone was found once. This chain uses TRBV5-6 with TRBJ2-1; no firm D call. Trimming removed 4 bases from V and 7 bases from J, with 9 bases in between. Germline loops: CDR1 SGHDT, CDR2 YYEEEE. This CDR3 is built from 12 residues. The CDR3, as DNA: TGTGCCAGCAGCCCCGGTTGGAATGAGCAGTTCTTC. Residues: CASSPGWNEQFF.

The chain uses TRBV5-4 and TRBJ2-5, with 14 bases fitting TRBD2. The germline gives CDR1 SGHNT, CDR2 YYREEE (reference sequence). J lost 2 bases, V lost 0 bases, and 0 bases had no gene match. The CDR3 contains 16 residues. Here the CDR3 DNA reads TGTGCCAGCAGCTTGGGACTAGCGGGGGGGCAAGAGACCCAGTACTTC. This gives the protein CASSLGLAGGQETQYF.

The V and J genes are TRBV7-8 and TRBJ2-7, with 9 bases lining up with TRBD2. V dropped 7 bases and J dropped 2; count of bases not matched to a gene: 6. Germline values: CDR1 SGHVS, CDR2 FQNEAQ. The CDR3 runs to 14 residues. CDR3 region: CASTLAGAAYEQYV. In DNA form, the CDR3 reads TGTGCCAGCACTTTAGCGGGAGCTGCCTACGAGCAGTACGTC.

The gene calls are TRBV6-5 and TRBJ2-7; 7 positions match TRBD1. V lost 3 bases, J lost 2 bases, and 7 bases stayed unmatched. Per germline, CDR1 MNHEY and CDR2 SVGAGI. The CDR3 has 15 amino acids. The CDR3 region has the DNA TGTGCCAGCAGTTATTCCCATGGGACAGCCTACGAGCAGTACTTC. It yields the protein CASSYSHGTAYEQYF.

V usage is TRBV6-5 and J usage is TRBJ2-4; maybe TRBD1 (6 bases). There are 14 residues in the CDR3. V gave up 5 bases and J gave up 3 bases, with 11 bases separating them. Germline lookup yields CDR1 MNHEY and CDR2 SVGAGI. Written as DNA, the CDR3 is TGTGCCAGCAGTAGACAGGCGAGCAAAAACATTCAGTACTTC. Its translation is CASSRQASKNIQYF.